These T cell receptor beta chains were read from a single sample in a study of Ad26.COV2.S vaccination and SARS-CoV-2 variants. Assay used: immunoSEQ multiplex PCR; TCRdb lists only in-frame clones, some missing. The repertoire holds about 680,000 clones, approximately 88% seen once, with 1.5% in the top ten. The input for sequencing was peripheral blood, taken in a trial of Ad26.COV2.S vaccine versus placebo. Every receptor here comes from a person aged 18-60 years who received the Ad26.COV2.S COVID-19 vaccine or a placebo. The CDR3 runs from the conserved cysteine through the conserved F or W. D genes are given only for firm matches. Only part of the rows carry a size: once, few, many, or a class if the clone is expanded.

TGTGCCAGCAGTTTGGACAGCCATGGCACTGAAGCTTTCTTT,CASSLDSHGTEAFF,.,TRBJ1-1,TRBV27,once
TGTGCCAGCAGTTACGGTATGGGCGAAAAACTGTTTTTT,CASSYGMGEKLFF,.,TRBJ1-4,TRBV6-6,.
TGTGCCAGCAGCGTAGATAGGCCACCAAGCCCCCAGTTCTTC,CASSVDRPPSPQFF,.,TRBJ2-1,TRBV9,.
TGTGCCAGCAGCCTGACTGGTGCTCAGCCCCAGCATTTT,CASSLTGAQPQHF,.,TRBJ1-5,TRBV5-6,.
TGTGCCAGCAGCGGGACAGCTGATACGCAGTATTTT,CASSGTADTQYF,TRBD1,TRBJ2-3,TRBV5-6,.
TGTGCCAGCGCCGAACGGCGGGGCCACTACGAGCAGTACTTC,CASAERRGHYEQYF,.,TRBJ2-7,TRBV6-6,.
TGCGCCAGCACCGAGGGGGGTTTGAGTTCACCCCTCCACTTT,CASTEGGLSSPLHF,.,TRBJ1-6,TRBV10-2,.
TGCGCCAGCAGCTATGCAGGCGAGAGTGAAAAACTGTTTTTT,CASSYAGESEKLFF,.,TRBJ1-4,TRBV5-1,.
TGTGCCACCAGCGGGACAGGGGGCGAGACAGATACGCAGTATTTT,CATSGTGGETDTQYF,TRBD1,TRBJ2-3,TRBV24-1,.
TGCGCCAGCAGCGAAAGTCTCACCGGGGAGCTGTTTTTT,CASSESLTGELFF,.,TRBJ2-2,TRBV4-3,.
TGTGCCAGCAGGACCAATTCACCCCTCCACTTT,CASRTNSPLHF,.,TRBJ1-6,TRBV6-5,.
TGTGCCAGCAGGCGGGGATCGGACCAGCCCCAGCATTTT,CASRRGSDQPQHF,.,TRBJ1-5,TRBV6-5,.
TGTGCCAGCAGTTACTCCGACACCTACAATTCACCCCTCCACTTT,CASSYSDTYNSPLHF,.,TRBJ1-6,TRBV6-5,.
TGTGCCAGCAGCTCCGACAGGGGGCCTATCAATAAGCAGTACTTC,CASSSDRGPINKQYF,TRBD1,TRBJ2-7,TRBV5-6,.
TGTGCCACCAGTCCCCCGGGACAGGGGGACCACGGGCTTAATGAAAAACTGTTTTTT,CATSPPGQGDHGLNEKLFF,TRBD1,TRBJ1-4,TRBV24-1,.
TGCGCCAGCAGCCAAGATAGGACAGCCTGGGAGCAGTACTTC,CASSQDRTAWEQYF,.,TRBJ2-7,TRBV4-1,.
TGTGCCAGCAGCTCTTACAGGGTCGGGAGCAATCAGCCCCAGCATTTT,CASSSYRVGSNQPQHF,.,TRBJ1-5,TRBV7-9,few
TGCGCCAGCAGCCAAGGGGCGTACCAAGAGACCCAGTACTTC,CASSQGAYQETQYF,.,TRBJ2-5,TRBV4-3,once
TGTGCCAGCAGAAGACAGGAGGGGGGTACGAGAAAACTGTTTTTT,CASRRQEGGTRKLFF,.,TRBJ1-4,TRBV6-5,.
TGTGCCAGCAGCCCCGGGACTAGCCGGCGGCGGGAGCAGTTCTTC,CASSPGTSRRREQFF,TRBD2,TRBJ2-1,TRBV3-1/TRBV3-2,.
TGTGCCAGCAGCGAGGGAGTTGAGCGGGAGGCCAAAGAGCAGTTCTTC,CASSEGVEREAKEQFF,TRBD2,TRBJ2-1,TRBV9,.
TGTGCCAGCAGCGTAGATGACTTTTCTCAGCAGTACTTC,CASSVDDFSQQYF,.,TRBJ2-7,TRBV9,.
TGTGCCAGCCTGGACAGCGTGGGGAACACCATATATTTT,CASLDSVGNTIYF,.,TRBJ1-3,TRBV2,.
TGCGCCAGCACCCTTTGGGGGAACACTGAAGCTTTCTTT,CASTLWGNTEAFF,.,TRBJ1-1,TRBV10-2,once
TGTGCCAGCAGCTTAGTACAGGGAGGTGCCTCCTACAATGAGCAGTTCTTC,CASSLVQGGASYNEQFF,.,TRBJ2-1,TRBV7-6,once
TGTGCCAGCAGCTCGAACCAGGGGAGGGGGAACGGCTACACCTTC,CASSSNQGRGNGYTF,.,TRBJ1-2,TRBV7-2,.
TGTGCCAGTAGTATCCGGACTAGCGTGGCAGATACGCAGTATTTT,CASSIRTSVADTQYF,TRBD2,TRBJ2-3,TRBV19,.
TGTGCCAGCAGTCTGAATCTCTATGGCTACGCCTTC,CASSLNLYGYAF,.,TRBJ1-2,TRBV12-3/TRBV12-4,.
TGTGCCAGCAGTTCCGACTACTTCTCTGGAAACACCATATATTTT,CASSSDYFSGNTIYF,.,TRBJ1-3,TRBV6-6,.
TGTGCCAGCAGCCTCCAGGGTTTTTCAACTGAAGCTTTCTTT,CASSLQGFSTEAFF,.,TRBJ1-1,TRBV11-3,.
TGTGCCAGCTCACCACTGGAAGGAGGCTACACCTTC,CASSPLEGGYTF,.,TRBJ1-2,TRBV18,.
TGTGCCTGGATAGGGAGGGGGCCCAGCTCCTACAATGAGCAGTTCTTC,CAWIGRGPSSYNEQFF,.,TRBJ2-1,TRBV30,.
TGTGCCAGCAGGGGAGCGGGAAGGGGGCCCAATGAGCAGTTCTTC,CASRGAGRGPNEQFF,.,TRBJ2-1,TRBV11-2,.
TGCAGCGTTGGTTACCGGGGGCGCTGGGACACTGAAGCTTTCTTT,CSVGYRGRWDTEAFF,.,TRBJ1-1,TRBV29-1,.
TGTGCCAGTAGTACCAGGGCCATAGGCAATCAGCCCCAGCATTTT,CASSTRAIGNQPQHF,.,TRBJ1-5,TRBV19,.
TGTGCCAGCAGCTCCTCAGGGGGCAACACCGGGGAGCTGTTTTTT,CASSSSGGNTGELFF,TRBD1,TRBJ2-2,TRBV5-8,once
TGTGCCAGCGGAGGTCAGGGCTCCTACGAGCAGTACTTC,CASGGQGSYEQYF,.,TRBJ2-7,TRBV11-1,.
TGTGCCAGCAGCTTGGTGAACAGGGAAAACACCGGGGAGCTGTTTTTT,CASSLVNRENTGELFF,.,TRBJ2-2,TRBV5-6,.
TGTGCCAGCAGAATAGCGAGGAGCTCCTACAATGAGCAGTTCTTC,CASRIARSSYNEQFF,.,TRBJ2-1,TRBV27,.
TGCGCCAGCAGCTTGGCCCCGACTAGCGGGGTTCAAGATACGCAGTATTTT,CASSLAPTSGVQDTQYF,TRBD2,TRBJ2-3,TRBV5-1,.
TGTGCCTGGAGTGTACAGAGCGGGGGGCCCGCCGGGGAGCTGTTTTTT,CAWSVQSGGPAGELFF,TRBD2,TRBJ2-2,TRBV30,.
TGTGCCAGCAGCCCTCCCCGACAGGGGGGACCAAACGAGCAGTACTTC,CASSPPRQGGPNEQYF,TRBD1,TRBJ2-7,TRBV9,.
TGCGCCAGCAGCTCGACCGGGACCAGTGAGCAGTTCTTC,CASSSTGTSEQFF,.,TRBJ2-1,TRBV5-1,.
TGTGCCAGCAGCCCCAGTGGGTTCACAGATACGCAGTATTTT,CASSPSGFTDTQYF,.,TRBJ2-3,TRBV7-2,.
TGTGCCAGCAGTGGATCCGGGGGGCGCACTAATGAAAAACTGTTTTTT,CASSGSGGRTNEKLFF,.,TRBJ1-4,TRBV25-1,.
TGTGCCAGCAGTTGGTGGGGCGGGGGCAACACCGGGGAGCTGTTTTTT,CASSWWGGGNTGELFF,.,TRBJ2-2,TRBV6-5,.
TGTGCCAGCAGCCAGACAGTGAACACTGAAGCTTTCTTT,CASSQTVNTEAFF,.,TRBJ1-1,TRBV13,once
TGTGCCAGCAGCCAAGATCGGTGGCCAGGCGAGCAGTACTTC,CASSQDRWPGEQYF,.,TRBJ2-7,TRBV14,.
TGCGCCAGCAGCAAGGGACTAGCGGGAGGTATTGAGCAGTTCTTC,CASSKGLAGGIEQFF,TRBD2,TRBJ2-1,TRBV5-1,.
TGTGCCAGCACCCAGATACCGGGACAGGGCGGTTATGGCTACACCTTC,CASTQIPGQGGYGYTF,TRBD1,TRBJ1-2,TRBV7-9,.
TGTGCCAGCAGCCCAGGGACTCAGTACAATGAGCAGTTCTTC,CASSPGTQYNEQFF,.,TRBJ2-1,TRBV7-2,.
TGTGCCAGCAGCCCCCACAGCGGGGGGGCGGATACGCAGTATTTT,CASSPHSGGADTQYF,TRBD2,TRBJ2-3,TRBV11-3,.